The clone carrying this T cell receptor beta chain came up a few times. Its antigen is still unknown. The data belong to a study of beta chain features in type 1 diabetes. The CDR3 runs 15 residues. V lost 10 bases, J lost 2 bases, and 18 bases lay in between. Germline V CDR1 and CDR2: ENHRY, SYGVKD. Expressed TCRB transcripts were sequenced because the isolated RNA had all been reverse transcribed beforehand. Assay used: immunoSEQ multiplex PCR; TCRdb lists only in-frame clones, some missing. There are approximately 150,000 clones in the sample; about 13% occur only once, and approximately 1.3% lies in the top ten. Overall study findings and caveats: PCR might pick shorter templates more often, in the same way for patients and controls. Compared with healthy donors, patients appeared to share more similar naive, central memory and regulatory TCRB repertoires. Overrepresentation of cells with high TCR expression could result from cDNA sequencing. Shorter TCRB CDR3s, moderately but significantly so, were found in Type 1 diabetes patients in all four CD4+ subsets. Among type 1 diabetes patients, VDJ junctions had fewer insertions and more deletions.

Sequences were obtained from central memory CD4+ T cells from blood. This chain connects TRBV10-3 to TRBJ2-1; a weak D match, TRBD2 (5 bases). The TCR comes from a man between 18 and 35 years old with type 1 diabetes. CDR3 in DNA: TGTGCCACCCTCGGGAACGGTTCCACCTACAATGAGCAGTTCTTC. Translation gives CATLGNGSTYNEQFF.